Listed here are 10 T cell receptor beta chains from one sample, sequenced in a study of Graves' ophthalmopathy and Graves' hyperthyroidism. The authors amplified TCR beta CDR3 regions from RNA transcripts. First-round RT-PCR with HTBI primers preceded a second-round multiplex PCR. TCRdb called the multiplex PCR reads again in MiXCR, with one record for every CDR3 protein. The repertoire has around 1,200,000 distinct CDR3 sequences, 35% to 40% of them found once; the top ten carry around 10%. Source material: peripheral blood or thyroid tissue (not recorded which). The receptors originated from an adult man with Graves' hyperthyroidism.

The table lists this clonotype with many counts. The CDR3 here is CASSLSANRVGNQPQHF. The CDR3, as DNA: TGTGCCAGCAGCTTAAGCGCAAACAGGGTGGGCAATCAGCCCCAGCATTTT. The rearrangement joins TRBV7-9 to TRBJ1-5; D is possibly TRBD1 (6 bases). In germline, CDR1 is SEHNR, CDR2 FQNEAQ (reference sequence). The CDR3 extends over 17 amino acids. The V gene lost 2 bases and the J gene lost 2 bases, with 16 bases spanning the gap.

This clonotype was counted only a few times. The gene calls are TRBV2 and TRBJ2-5; D ambiguous. Germline assignment: CDR1 SNHLY and CDR2 FYNNEI. The CDR3 contains 12 residues. V was cut by 3 bases and J by 10 bases, with 12 bases left in between. DNA for the CDR3: TGTGCCAGCAGTGAGGCGGAGCCACGCCAGTACTTC. Residues: CASSEAEPRQYF.

The chain recombines TRBV9 with TRBJ2-7, with D unclear. V lost 5 bases to trimming and J lost 6 bases, with 15 bases between them. The CDR3 is made up of 13 amino acids. CDR1 and CDR2 (germline): SGDLS, YYNGEE. The CDR3 sequence: CASSPPGDGEQYF. The CDR3 nucleotides are TGTGCCAGCAGTCCCCCCGGAGACGGCGAGCAGTACTTC.

This rearrangement joins TRBV5-6 to TRBJ2-5; D might be TRBD2 (6 bases). The CDR3 contains 12 residues. Trimming cost V 3 bases and J 9 bases, with 12 bases left between them. Germline V gene lookup returns CDR1 SGHDT and CDR2 YYEEEE. The CDR3 is CASSSLAEAQYF. The CDR3, as DNA: TGTGCCAGCAGCTCCTTAGCGGAGGCCCAGTACTTC.

This clonotype has a count of ten or more. The chain uses TRBV9 and TRBJ2-5; 10 bases are shared with TRBD2. The germline CDR1 and CDR2 sequences are SGDLS and YYNGEE. V shed 0 bases and J 5 bases; nucleotides not matched to a gene: 13. The CDR3 contains 18 residues. CDR3 protein: CASSVGAGGPSAEETQYF. CDR3 coding DNA: TGTGCCAGCAGCGTAGGAGCGGGAGGGCCCTCAGCCGAGGAGACCCAGTACTTC.

This clonotype was seen a single time. The rearrangement links TRBV19 to TRBJ1-2; weak D call: TRBD1 (5 bases). V lost 11 bases, J lost 4 bases, and 20 bases lay in between. CDR1 LNHDA and CDR2 SQIVND come from the germline V gene (reference sequence). CDR3 length: 14 residues. The CDR3: CAWSMTVSLYGYTF. The CDR3 coding sequence is TGTGCCTGGAGTATGACAGTGTCGCTCTATGGCTACACCTTC. The full variable domain, with the rest looked up from reference TRBV19 and TRBJ1-2, is DGGITQSPKYLFRKEGQNVTLSCEQNLNHDAMYWYRQDPGQGLRLIYYSQIVNDFQKGDIAEGYSVSREKKESFPLTVTSAQKNPTAFYLCAWSMTVSLYGYTFGSGTRLTVV.

The genes are TRBV25-1 and TRBJ2-7, with 7 nucleotides matching TRBD2. Germline V gene sequence: CDR1 MGHDK, CDR2 SYGVNS. The CDR3 is 15 residues long. V trimming: 2 bases; J trimming: 2 bases; junction bases outside the gene matches: 6. The CDR3 reads CASSERGGGTYEQYF. The CDR3 DNA sequence: TGTGCCAGCAGTGAAAGAGGCGGGGGAACCTACGAGCAGTACTTC.

V usage is TRBV20-1 and J usage is TRBJ1-1, with D perhaps matching TRBD1 (5 bases). Germline lookup yields CDR1 DFQATT and CDR2 SNEGSKA (reference sequence). Trimming took off 6 bases at V and 4 bases at J, with 18 bases between the two ends. The CDR3 totals 14 residues. CDR3 in DNA: TGCAGTGCAATAGCGGGAGAGGGGACCACTGAAGCTTTCTTT. Protein sequence: CSAIAGEGTTEAFF.

The V call is TRBV24-1, the J call TRBJ1-4; D possibly corresponds to TRBD1 (5 bases). V was shortened by 1 base and J by 8 bases, with 10 bases between the two germline ends. Per the germline V gene, CDR1 is KGHDR and CDR2 is SFDVKD. This CDR3 comprises 14 residues. The chain's CDR3 is CATSDFGAPEKLFF. The CDR3 coding sequence is TGTGCCACCAGTGATTTTGGGGCTCCGGAAAAACTGTTTTTT.

This clonotype was picked up many times. V usage is TRBV15 and J usage is TRBJ2-2; D is possibly TRBD1 (6 bases). Trimming took off 0 bases at V and 6 bases at J, with 8 bases between the two ends. The CDR3 length is 14 residues. Germline-derived CDR1 and CDR2 are LNHNV and YYDKDF (reference sequence). CDR3 nucleotide sequence: TGTGCCACCAGCAGAGAACAGGGACCCGGGGAGCTGTTTTTT. Translated, it gives CATSREQGPGELFF.